The clone carrying this TCR beta chain was seen a few times. What it recognizes is unknown. The whole isolated RNA underwent reverse transcription, so sequencing captured expressed TCRB transcripts. Clones were sequenced by immunoSEQ multiplex PCR, and TCRdb holds only the in-frame ones, with some missing. Of about 120,000 clones in the sample, roughly 15% are singletons; the top ten hold 2.3%. These data belong to a study of beta chain features in type 1 diabetes. Germline CDR1 is ENHRY and CDR2 is SYGVKD. V lost 7 bases and J lost 7, with 19 bases in between. The CDR3 consists of 14 residues. The study, taken as a whole, reports: Shortening of TCRB CDR3s, moderate but significant, appeared in all four CD4+ subsets of Type 1 diabetes patients.

Purity of each sorted population was above 95%. Sequenced material: central memory CD4+ T cells from blood. The V and J genes are TRBV10-3 and TRBJ1-2; D is unresolved. The TCR sequence derives from a man aged 25 to 40 with type 1 diabetes. The CDR3 region is CAITGSGPDAGYTF. The CDR3 DNA reads TGTGCCATCACCGGGAGTGGGCCAGATGCTGGCTACACCTTC.